The clone carrying this TCR beta chain was detected many times. MiXCR, run by TCRdb on the RT-PCR reads, gives a single entry per CDR3 protein. The sample records more than 700,000 distinct CDR3 sequences, 21% being singletons. This CDR3 region has 14 residues. V lost 3 bases and J lost 3, with 12 bases in between. Germline values: CDR1 LGHNA, CDR2 YSLEER. This record belongs to a study of response to subunit inactivated influenza vaccine. The chain employs TRBV4-3 and TRBJ2-7; D is unresolved. This receptor was obtained from a man between 50 and 59 years old who received an inactivated influenza vaccine. The specimen comprised PBMCs from blood, sampled around 5 days after vaccination. The CDR3 loop reads CASSQDSGLYEQYF. CDR3 nucleotide sequence: TGCGCCAGCAGCCAGGATAGTGGTCTCTACGAGCAGTACTTC.